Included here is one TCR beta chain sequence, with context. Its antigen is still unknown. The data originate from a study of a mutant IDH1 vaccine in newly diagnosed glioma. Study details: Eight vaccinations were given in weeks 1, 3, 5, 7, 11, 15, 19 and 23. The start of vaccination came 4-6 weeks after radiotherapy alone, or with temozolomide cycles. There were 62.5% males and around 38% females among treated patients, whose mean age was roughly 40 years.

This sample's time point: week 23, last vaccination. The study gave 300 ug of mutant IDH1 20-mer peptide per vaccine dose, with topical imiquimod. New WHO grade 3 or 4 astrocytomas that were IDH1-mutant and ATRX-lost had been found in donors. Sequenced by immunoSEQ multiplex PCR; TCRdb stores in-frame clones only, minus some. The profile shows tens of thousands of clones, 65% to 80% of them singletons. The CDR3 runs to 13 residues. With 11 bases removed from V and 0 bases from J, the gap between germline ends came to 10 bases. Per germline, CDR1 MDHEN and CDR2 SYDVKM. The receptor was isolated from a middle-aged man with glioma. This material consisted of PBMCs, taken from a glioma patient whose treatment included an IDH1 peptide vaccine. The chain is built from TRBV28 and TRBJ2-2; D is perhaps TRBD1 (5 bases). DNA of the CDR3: TGTGCCTCACAGGACACGAACACCGGGGAGCTGTTTTTT. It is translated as CASQDTNTGELFF.